This TCR beta chain was captured in a study of follicular helper T cells after annual influenza vaccination. About the study: After each seasonal flu vaccination, blood came on days 0, 7 and 28. Study-level points and caveats: Yearly vaccinations repeatedly recalled conserved clonotypes in ICOS+CD38+ cTfh.

About this clone: Antigen unknown.

Only in-frame clones appear in the TCRdb table, and some are missing; sequencing was by immunoSEQ multiplex PCR. The sample contains fewer than 7,500 clones, 70% to 90% of which appear only once. Time point specified: 2015-2016 season, 7 days after influenza vaccination. The receptor comes from an adult who received the influenza vaccine. The specimen comprised CXCR5+ CD38- circulating T follicular helper cells from blood, sampled 7 days after influenza vaccination. Subset: circulating Tfh, non-naive CD4+CXCR5+PD-1+ (ICOS+CD38+ or ICOS-CD38-).

CDR3 sequence reads: CASSPSAPGVDQPQHF. The DNA of the CDR3 is TGTGCCAGCTCACCGTCAGCCCCAGGGGTAGACCAGCCCCAGCATTTT. The rearrangement links TRBV18 to TRBJ1-5; TRBD1 is a possible D gene (6 bases). The CDR3 runs to 16 residues. Looked up from germline, CDR1 is KGHSH and CDR2 is LQKENI. The ends were cut back, 3 bases at V and 7 bases at J, with 19 bases in the middle.